Below are 22 T cell receptor beta chains sequenced from a single sample in a study of T cell clonotyping in hematopoietic cell transplantation (dated by TCRdb to the early 2020s). Libraries were built with the immunoSEQ multiplex PCR assay. Imported from immuneACCESS, the table was reduced by TCRdb to in-frame sequences with V and J called. These copies leave out some clones; in studies compared against another copy, an unresolved V gene accounts for under half, and the cause of the remainder is not known. In all, the sample holds 25,000 to 30,000 clones, and around 83% of those were seen once. More than 20% of the sample comes from the top ten. The sample's time point label, decoded: recipient sample about 28 days before transplant, after cytoreduction. Here the sequenced sample was peripheral blood mononuclear cells, taken before stem cell transplant. The receptors were sampled from a woman aged 60 to 75 with acute myeloid leukemia. Some clones in this sample may be carry-over from other donors' samples.

Of note for this clone: Relative to the germline gene, one junction end is altered; a read error may explain this. The CDR3 sequence: CASSLAGQGYVYTF. CDR3 sequence (DNA): TGTGCCAGCAGCTTAGCAGGACAGGGTTATGTCTACACCTTC. The chain carries TRBV7-2 and TRBJ1-2, with TRBD1 identical over 8 bases. The CDR3 spans 14 residues. Germline values: CDR1 SGHTA, CDR2 FQGNSA.

This clone was observed a handful of times. The genes are TRBV6-5 and TRBJ2-1; TRBD2 aligns across 9 bases. The trim removed 6 bases at V and 7 bases at J, leaving 10 bases unmatched. Germline V CDR1 and CDR2: MNHEY, SVGAGI. The CDR3 has 15 residues. As DNA, the CDR3 is TGTGCCAGCAGCCCCCGGGCGGGGGGGCTAAATGAGCAGTTCTTC. It encodes CASSPRAGGLNEQFF.

The rearrangement joins TRBV29-1 to TRBJ2-7; possible D gene TRBD2, 5 bases. V was pared by 5 bases and J by 6 bases, with 20 bases between. Germline CDR1 and CDR2: SQVTM and ANQGSEA. The CDR3 sequence is 14 residues long. CDR3 DNA: TGCAGCGTTAGTTTTTTGGTGGGAGCTTCCGAGCAGTACTTC. Encoded protein: CSVSFLVGASEQYF.

The chain links TRBV6-1 to TRBJ2-7; TRBD1 aligns across 11 bases. This CDR3 is 16 amino acids long. The V segment lost 2 bases and the J segment 3 bases; nucleotides outside the gene matches: 6. Germline values: CDR1 MNHNS, CDR2 SASEGT. The CDR3 loop reads CASSETTGTGGYEQYF. CDR3 sequence (DNA): TGTGCCAGCAGTGAAACGACCGGGACAGGGGGCTACGAGCAGTACTTC.

The CDR3 sequence is CAIMASGGYNEQFF. CDR3 coding DNA: TGTGCCATCATGGCTAGCGGGGGCTACAATGAGCAGTTCTTC. This chain links TRBV10-3 with TRBJ2-1, with 10 bases lining up with TRBD2. This CDR3 is built from 14 residues. Germline trimming cut 7 bases from V and 3 bases from J; bases unmatched to any gene: 3. Germline CDR1 reads ENHRY; CDR2 reads SYGVKD.

The J gene is TRBJ2-5, the V gene TRBV28; TRBD2 aligns across 7 bases. Germline assignment: CDR1 MDHEN and CDR2 SYDVKM. The CDR3 covers 16 residues. J lost 0 bases, V lost 8 bases, and 12 bases had no gene match. The CDR3 loop is CASGGGSRLHQETQYF. CDR3 DNA: TGTGCCAGCGGGGGGGGGAGTCGGCTGCACCAAGAGACCCAGTACTTC.

This chain uses TRBV15 with TRBJ1-5, with 7 bases lining up with TRBD1. CDR1 is LNHNV and CDR2 is YYDKDF in the germline V gene (reference sequence). The CDR3 loop spans 14 amino acids. The ends lost 5 bases at V and 2 bases at J; junction bases unmatched: 3. This chain's CDR3 is CATSDREGNQPQHF. CDR3 DNA: TGTGCCACCAGCGACAGGGAAGGCAATCAGCCCCAGCATTTT.

The chain uses TRBV27 and TRBJ1-5, with D possibly TRBD1 on 6 matching bases. Trimming pared 4 bases from V and 6 bases from J, leaving 16 bases between. The CDR3 is 15 amino acids. CDR1 is MNHEY and CDR2 is SMNVEV in the germline V gene (reference sequence). CDR3 amino acids: CASSSLGGGGQPQHF. As DNA, the CDR3 is TGTGCCAGCAGTTCCCTGGGGGGGGGCGGTCAGCCCCAGCATTTT.

This chain connects TRBV9 to TRBJ2-2, with 11 nucleotides matching TRBD2. This CDR3 region has 17 residues. CDR1 and CDR2 from the germline V gene are SGDLS and YYNGEE. With 5 bases clipped from V and 0 bases from J, the junction kept 6 bases outside the gene matches. In nucleotides, the CDR3 is TGTGCCAGCAGTCCTAGCGGGGGGCCCGCGAACACCGGGGAGCTGTTTTTT. This gives the protein CASSPSGGPANTGELFF.

The genes are TRBV9 and TRBJ2-5, with D hard to call. From germline, CDR1 is SGDLS and CDR2 YYNGEE. V was cut by 0 bases and J by 6 bases, with 15 bases left in between. This CDR3 has 15 amino acids. This chain's CDR3 is CASSVGEDQQKTQYF. CDR3 in DNA: TGTGCCAGCAGCGTAGGAGAAGACCAACAAAAGACCCAGTACTTC.

V gene TRBV5-4 combines with J gene TRBJ2-3, with 7 nucleotides matching TRBD1. Germline values: CDR1 SGHNT, CDR2 YYREEE (reference sequence). This CDR3 is 13 amino acids long. The V and J ends lost 4 bases and 5 bases, in that order; junction bases with no gene match: 4. The CDR3 DNA reads as TGTGCCAGCAGCGTGTCAGGGGGAGATACGCAGTATTTT. It codes for CASSVSGGDTQYF.

This sequence joins TRBV7-2 and TRBJ2-1, with no clear D. The CDR3 length is 12 residues. The germline V gene encodes CDR1 SGHTA and CDR2 FQGNSA. V shed 0 bases and J shed 12 bases, with 9 bases lying between them. CDR3 amino acids: CASSLAGQVQFF. The CDR3 bases are TGTGCCAGCAGCTTAGCGGGCCAGGTGCAGTTCTTC. The full variable domain, its missing parts supplied by reference TRBV7-2 and TRBJ2-1, is GAGVSQSPSNKVTEKGKDVELRCDPISGHTALYWYRQSLGQGLEFLIYFQGNSAPDKSGLPSDRFSAERTGGSVSTLTIQRTQQEDSAVYLCASSLAGQVQFFGPGTRLTVL.

The chain joins TRBV5-1 to TRBJ2-5, with 8 nucleotides matching TRBD1. Trimming cost V 6 bases and J 5 bases; bases outside gene matches: 12. CDR1 is SGHRS, CDR2 YFSETQ, per germline. CDR3 length: 15 residues. The CDR3 DNA reads TGCGCCAGCACCCTCGTCCAGGGGGCGGGGGAGACCCAGTACTTC. Translation gives CASTLVQGAGETQYF. Looking up the rest from reference TRBV5-1 and TRBJ2-5 gives the full variable domain: KAGVTQTPRYLIKTRGQQVTLSCSPISGHRSVSWYQQTPGQGLQFLFEYFSETQRNKGNFPGRFSGRQFSNSRSEMNVSTLELGDSALYLCASTLVQGAGETQYFGPGTRLLVL.

The chain is built from TRBV27 and TRBJ2-1, with TRBD2 as a possible D gene (6 bases). This CDR3 region has 12 residues. The ends were cut back, 5 bases at V and 6 bases at J, with 8 bases in the middle. Germline CDR1 reads MNHEY; CDR2 reads SMNVEV (reference sequence). CDR3 amino acids: CASSTGGNEQFF. The CDR3 nucleotides are TGTGCCAGCAGTACCGGGGGCAATGAGCAGTTCTTC.

This clone was counted once. The chain recombines TRBV6-5 with TRBJ2-7; 9 bases are a match to TRBD1. The CDR3 has 15 amino acids. J gave up 0 bases and V 4 bases, and 4 bases lay outside the gene matches. Per germline, CDR1 MNHEY and CDR2 SVGAGI. CDR3 residues: CASSSGTGISYEQYF. DNA of the CDR3: TGTGCCAGCAGTTCCGGGACAGGGATCTCCTACGAGCAGTACTTC.

V is TRBV6-6 and J is TRBJ2-7; TRBD2 agrees at 13 bases. Trimming at V came to 6 bases and at J to 2 bases, leaving 4 bases not matched to a gene. The CDR3 covers 15 residues. CDR1 and CDR2 from the germline V gene are MNHNY and SVGAGI (reference sequence). CDR3 sequence (DNA): TGTGCCAGCAGCGGGGGACTAGCGGGAACCTACGAGCAGTACTTC. It codes for CASSGGLAGTYEQYF.

The CDR3 region is CASSYGRGSNYGYTF. The CDR3 DNA follows: TGTGCCAGCAGTTACGGTCGGGGGTCCAACTATGGCTACACCTTC. The chain has TRBV6-5 and TRBJ1-2; perhaps TRBD1 as D (5 bases). The germline gives CDR1 MNHEY, CDR2 SVGAGI. The CDR3 covers 15 residues. Trimming stripped 2 bases from V and 2 bases from J, with 12 bases between.

This clone was seen only once. The gene calls are TRBV19 and TRBJ2-6; TRBD1 aligns across 10 bases. The length of the CDR3 is 18 residues. Germline V gives CDR1 LNHDA, CDR2 SQIVND (reference sequence). V lost 5 bases and J lost 0; bases outside the gene matches: 7. CDR3 nucleotide sequence: TGTGCCAGTAGTTCCGACAGGGGGCGCTTCTCTGGGGCCAACGTCCTGACTTTC. Translation: CASSSDRGRFSGANVLTF.

This chain uses TRBV14 with TRBJ2-6; 7 bases map to TRBD2. The CDR3 length is 18 residues. Germline CDR1 reads SGHDN; CDR2 reads FVKESK. V lost 6 bases to trimming and J lost 0 bases; unmatched junction nucleotides: 11. CDR3 in DNA: TGTGCCAGCAGACGGCCTGTTAGCGGGCTCTCTGGGGCCAACGTCCTGACTTTC. It codes for CASRRPVSGLSGANVLTF.

CDR3 sequence: CASSRTGTQSYEQYF. The CDR3 nucleotides are TGCGCCAGCAGTCGCACCGGGACTCAGAGCTACGAGCAGTACTTC. This sequence joins TRBV23-1 and TRBJ2-7, with a possible D match to TRBD2 (6 bases). TRBV23-1 is an ORF, with its function uncertain. There are 15 residues in the CDR3. V dropped 4 bases and J dropped 3 bases, with 16 bases sitting between them.

This chain joins TRBV9 and TRBJ2-5, with 7 nucleotides matching TRBD2. V lost 4 bases and J lost 3; bases outside the gene matches: 3. The CDR3 is 13 amino acids. Germline V CDR1 and CDR2: SGDLS, YYNGEE. The DNA of the CDR3 is TGTGCCAGCAGCCGAGCGGGAAAAGAGACCCAGTACTTC. The encoded protein is CASSRAGKETQYF.

This clone was seen only a few times. This CDR3 is CASSYPSGDPADTQYF. The CDR3, as DNA: TGTGCCAGCAGTTACCCCTCGGGGGATCCCGCAGATACGCAGTATTTT. The chain combines TRBV6-5 with TRBJ2-3, with D possibly matching TRBD2 (6 bases). CDR1 and CDR2 from the germline V gene are MNHEY and SVGAGI. V was trimmed by 2 bases and J by 4 bases, leaving 16 bases between them. The CDR3 is made up of 16 amino acids.